Listed below are T cell receptor beta chains from one sample, sequenced in a study of T-cell memory formation after mild COVID-19. TCRdb ran MiXCR on the 5' RACE reads and lists one entry per CDR3 protein. The sample contains hundreds of thousands of distinct CDR3 sequences, 28% of which appear only once. The sequenced material came from PBMCs or a T cell subset sorted from them (not recorded which). The receptors originated from an adult woman who had mild COVID-19 (a few samples of this study predate the infection). Cell type and time point are not known. The CDR3 runs from the conserved cysteine through the conserved F or W. The order of the fields is CDR3 DNA, CDR3 protein, CDR3 length, clone size, V gene, J gene, D gene. The D gene is left open where the match is weak. Rows may omit the clone size; those that give it use once, few, many or a size class.

TGCGCCAGCAGCACCCTCCCAGGGCAGGACAATGAGCAGTTCTTC	CASSTLPGQDNEQFF	15	NA	TRBV5-1	TRBJ2-1	NA
TGCAGTGCTACCCGTAAGGGAGGGGCACTAATGAACACTGAAGCTTTCTTT	CSATRKGGALMNTEAFF	17	NA	TRBV20-1	TRBJ1-1	NA
TGTGCCAGCAGCCAAGGGGGACTAGCGGGGGACCAAGAGACCCAGTACTTC	CASSQGGLAGDQETQYF	17	many	TRBV4-2	TRBJ2-5	TRBD2
TGTGCCAGCAGCGCCCGACTAGCGGGAGGGGGAGATACGCAGTATTTT	CASSARLAGGGDTQYF	16	NA	TRBV7-2	TRBJ2-3	TRBD2
TGTGCCAGCAGCTTCATAAGGGAGAGCGAGCAGTACTTC	CASSFIRESEQYF	13	NA	TRBV7-2	TRBJ2-7	NA
TGTGCCAGCAGCTTAGCGCGGCTAGCGCTCACAGATACGCAGTATTTT	CASSLARLALTDTQYF	16	few	TRBV7-8	TRBJ2-3	NA
TGCGCCAGCAGGACACGGACTAGCCAAGAGACCCAGTACTTC	CASRTRTSQETQYF	14	NA	TRBV10-2	TRBJ2-5	TRBD2
TGTGCCAGCAGTTATGGTCGGGGGGCAGACATTCAGTACTTC	CASSYGRGADIQYF	14	NA	TRBV6-5	TRBJ2-4	NA
TGTGCCACCAGTAAGGCGACGACCTACGAGCAGTACTTC	CATSKATTYEQYF	13	few	TRBV24-1	TRBJ2-7	NA
TGTGCCAGCAGCCAAGATGGTACGGGAGGGTATGAGCAGTACTTC	CASSQDGTGGYEQYF	15	few	TRBV4-2	TRBJ2-7	TRBD2
TGTGCCAGCAGCTTGAGGCAGGCACTGAATCAGCCCCAGCATTTT	CASSLRQALNQPQHF	15	NA	TRBV5-5	TRBJ1-5	NA
TGTGCCAATCGAGGGGAGAACTCCTACGAGCAGTACTTC	CANRGENSYEQYF	13	NA	TRBV10-3	TRBJ2-7	NA
TGTGCCAGCAGCGAGATGGGGACTAGCGGGGGGGCAGTTGGCACAGATACGCAGTATTTT	CASSEMGTSGGAVGTDTQYF	20	few	TRBV7-8	TRBJ2-3	TRBD2
TGTGCCAGCAGCCAAGCCTCTAGCGTTACGCAGTATTTT	CASSQASSVTQYF	13	NA	TRBV14	TRBJ2-3	NA
TGTGCCAGCAGCTCTGTTCGGGGGAGCTCCTACGAGCAGTACTTC	CASSSVRGSSYEQYF	15	NA	TRBV7-2	TRBJ2-7	NA
TGCGCCAGCAGTGAGTCTATCGGGACCCAGTACTTC	CASSESIGTQYF	12	NA	TRBV10-2	TRBJ2-5	NA